Following are 4 T cell receptor beta chains from one sample sequenced in a study of T-cell memory formation after mild COVID-19 (dated by TCRdb to the early 2020s). Library prep was done by 5' RACE. This sample was sequenced with an Illumina NovaSeq 6000. TCRdb trimmed the raw reads at Q25, called clones with MiXCR and kept productive beta chains. Entries are consolidated by CDR3 protein sequence, retaining the most common genes and DNA. This sample comprises hundreds of thousands of distinct CDR3 sequences, roughly 15% of them detected only once. The top ten clonotypes cover 20% to 25% of the sample. Material: PBMCs or a T cell subset sorted from them (not recorded which). These receptors originate from a man younger than 35 who had mild COVID-19 (a few samples of this study predate the infection). The sample titles of this study are shuffled in the database, so cell type and time point are left out; the donor was told from shared clones.

The chain uses TRBV19 and TRBJ1-5; the D gene is possibly TRBD1 (6 bases). Per germline, CDR1 LNHDA and CDR2 SQIVND (reference sequence). The CDR3 contains 15 residues. V was clipped by 3 bases and J by 6 bases, with 15 bases between them. DNA for the CDR3: TGTGCCAGTAGTATTGACGGGGGGACACTTCAGCCCCAGCATTTT. Its translation is CASSIDGGTLQPQHF.

V gene TRBV5-1 combines with J gene TRBJ2-7, with D unresolved. Germline CDR1 reads SGHRS; CDR2 reads YFSETQ. The V end was cut by 4 bases, the J end by 1 base, with 15 bases between. CDR3 length equals 15 residues. The CDR3 loop reads CASSLAGEESYEQYF. Written as DNA, the CDR3 is TGCGCCAGCAGCCTGGCCGGTGAGGAGTCCTACGAGCAGTACTTC.

This clonotype was seen ten or more times. V gene TRBV12-3 or TRBV12-4 combines with J gene TRBJ1-1; a possible D gene is TRBD1 (6 bases). Trimming stripped 5 bases from V and 1 base from J, with 14 bases between. There are 15 residues in the CDR3. CDR3: CASSPLGGRNTEAFF. The CDR3 DNA sequence: TGTGCCAGCAGTCCTCTGGGGGGCAGGAACACTGAAGCTTTCTTT.

In this sample, this clonotype turned up many times. The J gene is TRBJ2-5, the V gene TRBV2; D remains unclear. CDR1 SNHLY and CDR2 FYNNEI come from the germline V gene. The CDR3 runs 14 residues. The germline V and J ends were trimmed by 3 bases and 5 bases, with 13 bases remaining between them. CDR3 nucleotides: TGTGCCAGCAGTGAGGTAGTCCCCAAGGAGACCCAGTACTTC. It translates to CASSEVVPKETQYF.